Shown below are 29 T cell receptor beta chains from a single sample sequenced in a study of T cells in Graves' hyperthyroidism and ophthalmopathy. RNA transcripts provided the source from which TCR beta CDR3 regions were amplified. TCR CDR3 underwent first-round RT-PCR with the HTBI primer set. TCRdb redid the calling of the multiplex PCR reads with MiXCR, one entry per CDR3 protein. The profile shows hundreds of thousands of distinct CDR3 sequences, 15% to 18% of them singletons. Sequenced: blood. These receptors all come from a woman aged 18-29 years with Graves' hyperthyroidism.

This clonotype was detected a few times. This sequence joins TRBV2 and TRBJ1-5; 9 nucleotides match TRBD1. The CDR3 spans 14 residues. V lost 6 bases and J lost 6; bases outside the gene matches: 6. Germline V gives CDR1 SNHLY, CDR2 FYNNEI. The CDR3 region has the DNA TGTGCCAGCAGATGGGACAGGGTGGGTCAGCCCCAGCATTTT. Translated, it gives CASRWDRVGQPQHF.

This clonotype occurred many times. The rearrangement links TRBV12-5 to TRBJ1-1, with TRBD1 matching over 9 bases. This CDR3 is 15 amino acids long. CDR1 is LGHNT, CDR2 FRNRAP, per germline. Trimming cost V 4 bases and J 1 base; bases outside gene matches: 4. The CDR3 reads CASGSGQGKNTEAFF. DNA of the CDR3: TGTGCTAGTGGTTCCGGACAGGGGAAGAACACTGAAGCTTTCTTT.

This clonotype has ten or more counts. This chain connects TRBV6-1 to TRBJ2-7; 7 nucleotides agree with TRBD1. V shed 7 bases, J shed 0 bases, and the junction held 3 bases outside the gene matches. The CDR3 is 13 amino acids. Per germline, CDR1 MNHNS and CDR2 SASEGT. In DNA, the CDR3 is TGTGCCAGCACTAGGACAGGCTCCTACGAGCAGTACTTC. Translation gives CASTRTGSYEQYF.

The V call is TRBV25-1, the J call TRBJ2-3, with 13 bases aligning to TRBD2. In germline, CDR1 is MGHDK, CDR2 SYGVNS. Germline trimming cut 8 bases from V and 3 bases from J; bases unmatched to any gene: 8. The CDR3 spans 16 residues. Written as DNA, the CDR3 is TGTGCCAGCGCCGGGACTAGCGGGGTGAGGACAGATACGCAGTATTTT. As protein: CASAGTSGVRTDTQYF.

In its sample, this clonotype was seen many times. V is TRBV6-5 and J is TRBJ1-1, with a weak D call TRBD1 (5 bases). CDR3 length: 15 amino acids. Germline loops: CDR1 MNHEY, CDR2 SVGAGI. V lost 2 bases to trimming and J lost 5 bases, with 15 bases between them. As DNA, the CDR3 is TGTGCCAGCAGTTACGCGAGTGGGGGTCAGACTGAAGCTTTCTTT. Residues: CASSYASGGQTEAFF.

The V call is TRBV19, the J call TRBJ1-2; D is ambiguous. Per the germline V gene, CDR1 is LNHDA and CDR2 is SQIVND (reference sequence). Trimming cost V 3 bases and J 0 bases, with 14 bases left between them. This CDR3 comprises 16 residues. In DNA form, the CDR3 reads TGTGCCAGTAGTATGTGGTCAGTCAGTACTAACTATGGCTACACCTTC. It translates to CASSMWSVSTNYGYTF.

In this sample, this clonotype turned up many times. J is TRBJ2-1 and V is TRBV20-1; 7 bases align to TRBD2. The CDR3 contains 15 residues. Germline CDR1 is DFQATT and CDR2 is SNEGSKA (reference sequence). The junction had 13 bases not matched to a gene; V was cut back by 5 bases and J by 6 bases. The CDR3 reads CSAESGTNSGNEQFF. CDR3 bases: TGCAGTGCTGAGTCCGGGACTAATTCTGGCAATGAGCAGTTCTTC.

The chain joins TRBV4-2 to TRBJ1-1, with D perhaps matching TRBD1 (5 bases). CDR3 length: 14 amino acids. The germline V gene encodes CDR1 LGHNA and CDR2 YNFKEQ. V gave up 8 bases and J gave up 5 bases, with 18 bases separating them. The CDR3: CASRLSGDGTEAFF. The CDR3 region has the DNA TGTGCCAGCCGACTGTCGGGGGACGGGACTGAAGCTTTCTTT.

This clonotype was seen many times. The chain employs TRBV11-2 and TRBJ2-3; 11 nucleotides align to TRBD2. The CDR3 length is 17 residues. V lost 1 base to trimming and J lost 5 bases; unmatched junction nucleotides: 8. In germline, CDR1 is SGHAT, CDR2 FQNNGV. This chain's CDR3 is CASSLGVSGGAGDTQYF. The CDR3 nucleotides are TGTGCCAGCAGCTTAGGGGTTAGCGGGGGGGCGGGAGATACGCAGTATTTT.

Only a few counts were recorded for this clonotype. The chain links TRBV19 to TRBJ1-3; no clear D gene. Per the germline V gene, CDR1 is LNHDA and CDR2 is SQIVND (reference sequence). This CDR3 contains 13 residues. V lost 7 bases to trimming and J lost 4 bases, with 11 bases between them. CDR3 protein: CASTFPSGNTIYF. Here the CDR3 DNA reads TGTGCCAGTACCTTCCCGTCGGGAAACACCATATATTTT.

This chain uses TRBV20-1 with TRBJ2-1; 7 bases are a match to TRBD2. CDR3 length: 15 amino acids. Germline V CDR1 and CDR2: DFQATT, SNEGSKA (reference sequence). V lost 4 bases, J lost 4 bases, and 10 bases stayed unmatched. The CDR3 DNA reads TGCAGTGCTACGAAAGGGGCTAGCGGTTACAATGAGCAGTTCTTC. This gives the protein CSATKGASGYNEQFF.

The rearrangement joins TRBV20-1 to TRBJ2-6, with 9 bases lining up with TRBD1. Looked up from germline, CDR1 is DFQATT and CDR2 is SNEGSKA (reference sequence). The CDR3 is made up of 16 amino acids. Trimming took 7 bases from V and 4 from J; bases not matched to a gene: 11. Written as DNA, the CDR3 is TGCAGTGTTTTAAAACAGGGGGCGCGGGGGGCCAACGTCCTGACTTTC. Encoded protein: CSVLKQGARGANVLTF.

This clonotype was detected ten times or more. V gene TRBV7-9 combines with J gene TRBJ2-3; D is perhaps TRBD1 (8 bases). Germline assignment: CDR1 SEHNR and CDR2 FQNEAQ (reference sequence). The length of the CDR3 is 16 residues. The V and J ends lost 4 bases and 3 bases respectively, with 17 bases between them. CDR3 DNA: TGTGCCAGCAGCTACCCAAACAGGGGGGGTACAGATACGCAGTATTTT. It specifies CASSYPNRGGTDTQYF.

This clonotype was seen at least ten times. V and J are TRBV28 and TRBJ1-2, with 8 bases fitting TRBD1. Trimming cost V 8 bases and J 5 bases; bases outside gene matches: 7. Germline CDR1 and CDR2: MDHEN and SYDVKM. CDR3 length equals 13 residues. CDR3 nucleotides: TGTGCCAGCTATAATCGGACAGGGTATGGCTACACCTTC. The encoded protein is CASYNRTGYGYTF.

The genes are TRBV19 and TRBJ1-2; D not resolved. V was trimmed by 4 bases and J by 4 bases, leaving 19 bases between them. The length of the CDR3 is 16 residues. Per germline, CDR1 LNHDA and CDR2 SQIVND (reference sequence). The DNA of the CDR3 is TGTGCCAGTAGTAGCGGACTGGAAACGTCCTTCTATGGCTACACCTTC. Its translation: CASSSGLETSFYGYTF.

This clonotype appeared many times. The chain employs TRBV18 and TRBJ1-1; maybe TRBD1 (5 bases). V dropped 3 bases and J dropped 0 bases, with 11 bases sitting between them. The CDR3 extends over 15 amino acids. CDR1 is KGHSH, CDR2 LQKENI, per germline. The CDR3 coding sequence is TGTGCCAGCTCACCCGGGGCCTTACTGAACACTGAAGCTTTCTTT. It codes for CASSPGALLNTEAFF.

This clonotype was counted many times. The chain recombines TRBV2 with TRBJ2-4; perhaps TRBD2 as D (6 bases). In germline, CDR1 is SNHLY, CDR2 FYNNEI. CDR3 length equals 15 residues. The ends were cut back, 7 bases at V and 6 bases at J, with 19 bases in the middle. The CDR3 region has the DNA TGTGCCAGCAATGCGTGGAGGGAAGAGGCAAACATTCAGTACTTC. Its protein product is CASNAWREEANIQYF.

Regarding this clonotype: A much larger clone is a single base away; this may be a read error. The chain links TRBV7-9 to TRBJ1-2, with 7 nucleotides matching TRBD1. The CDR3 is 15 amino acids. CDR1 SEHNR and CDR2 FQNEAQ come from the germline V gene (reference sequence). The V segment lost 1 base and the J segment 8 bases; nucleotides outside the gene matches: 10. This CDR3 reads CASSLGGQEFYGYTF. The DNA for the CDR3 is TGTGCCAGCAGCTTAGGAGGACAGGAATTTTACGGCTACACCTTC.

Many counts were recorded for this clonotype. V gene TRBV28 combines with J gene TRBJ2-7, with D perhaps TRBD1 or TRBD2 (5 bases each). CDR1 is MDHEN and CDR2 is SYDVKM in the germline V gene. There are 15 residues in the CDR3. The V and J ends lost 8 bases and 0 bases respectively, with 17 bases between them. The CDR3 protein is CASQGRRASSYEQYF. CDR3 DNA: TGTGCCAGCCAGGGCCGGCGGGCCAGCTCCTACGAGCAGTACTTC.

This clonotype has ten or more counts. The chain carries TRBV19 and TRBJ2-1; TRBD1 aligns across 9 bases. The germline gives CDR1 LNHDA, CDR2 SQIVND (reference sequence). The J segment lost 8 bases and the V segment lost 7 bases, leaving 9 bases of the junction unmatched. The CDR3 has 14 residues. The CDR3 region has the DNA TGTGCCAGTACCACGGGACAGGGAAGGGATGAGCAGTTCTTC. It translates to CASTTGQGRDEQFF.

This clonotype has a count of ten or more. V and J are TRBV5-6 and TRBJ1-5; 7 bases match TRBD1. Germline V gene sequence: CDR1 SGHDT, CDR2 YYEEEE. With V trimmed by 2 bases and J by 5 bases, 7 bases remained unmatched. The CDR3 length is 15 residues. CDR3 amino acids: CASSFNRGSDQPQHF. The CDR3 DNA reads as TGTGCCAGCAGCTTTAACAGGGGATCGGATCAGCCCCAGCATTTT.

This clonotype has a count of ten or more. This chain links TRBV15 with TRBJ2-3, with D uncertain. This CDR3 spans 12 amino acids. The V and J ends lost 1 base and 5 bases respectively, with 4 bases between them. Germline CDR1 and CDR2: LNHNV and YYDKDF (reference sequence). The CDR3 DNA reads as TGTGCCACCAGCAGAGCCGAAGATACGCAGTATTTT. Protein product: CATSRAEDTQYF. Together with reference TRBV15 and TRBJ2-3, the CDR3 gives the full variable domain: DAMVIQNPRYQVTQFGKPVTLSCSQTLNHNVMYWYQQKSSQAPKLLFHYYDKDFNNEADTPDNFQSRRPNTSFCFLDIRSPGLGDTAMYLCATSRAEDTQYFGPGTRLTVL.

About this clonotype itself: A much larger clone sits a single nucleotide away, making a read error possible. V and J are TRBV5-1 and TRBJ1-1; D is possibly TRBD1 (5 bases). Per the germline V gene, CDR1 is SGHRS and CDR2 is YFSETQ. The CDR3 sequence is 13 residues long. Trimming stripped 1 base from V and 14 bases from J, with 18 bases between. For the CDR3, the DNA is TGCGCCAGCAGCTTGTCAGGGAAGGATAAAGGGTTCTTT. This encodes CASSLSGKDKGFF.

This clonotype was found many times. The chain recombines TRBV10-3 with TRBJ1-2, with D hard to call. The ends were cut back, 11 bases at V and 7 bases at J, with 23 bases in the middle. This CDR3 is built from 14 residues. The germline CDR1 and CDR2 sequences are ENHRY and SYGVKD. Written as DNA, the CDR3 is TGTGCCGCTATGCCATCCGTTAATCCGTCTGGCTACACCTTC. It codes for CAAMPSVNPSGYTF.

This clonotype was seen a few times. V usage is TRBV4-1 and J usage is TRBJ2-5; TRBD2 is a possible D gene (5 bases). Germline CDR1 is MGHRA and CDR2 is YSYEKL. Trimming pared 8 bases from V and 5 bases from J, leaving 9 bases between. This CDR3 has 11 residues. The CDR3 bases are TGCGCCAGCCGGAGAGGGGAGACCCAGTACTTC. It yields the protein CASRRGETQYF.

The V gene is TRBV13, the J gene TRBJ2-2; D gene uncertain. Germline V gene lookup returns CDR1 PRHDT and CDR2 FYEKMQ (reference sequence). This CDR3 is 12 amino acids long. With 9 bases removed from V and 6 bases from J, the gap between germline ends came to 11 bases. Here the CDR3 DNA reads TGTGCCAGTGCGAGTCGGGCCGGGGAGCTGTTTTTT. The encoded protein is CASASRAGELFF.

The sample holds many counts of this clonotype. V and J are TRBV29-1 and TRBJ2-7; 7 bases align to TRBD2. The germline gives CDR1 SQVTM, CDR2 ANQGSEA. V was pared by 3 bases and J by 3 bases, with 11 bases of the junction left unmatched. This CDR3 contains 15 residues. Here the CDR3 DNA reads TGCAGCGTTGAGTCGACTAGCCGTTCAGTCTACGAGCAGTACTTC. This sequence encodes CSVESTSRSVYEQYF.

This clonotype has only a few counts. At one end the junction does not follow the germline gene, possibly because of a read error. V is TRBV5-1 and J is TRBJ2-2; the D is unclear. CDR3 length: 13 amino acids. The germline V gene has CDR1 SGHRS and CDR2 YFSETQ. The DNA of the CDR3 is TGCGCCAGCAGCCCAGCGAACACCGTGGAGCTGTTTTTT. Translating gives CASSPANTVELFF.

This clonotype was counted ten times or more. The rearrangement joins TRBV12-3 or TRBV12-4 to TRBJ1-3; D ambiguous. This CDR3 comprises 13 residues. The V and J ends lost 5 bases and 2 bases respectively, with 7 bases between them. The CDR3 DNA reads TGTGCCAGCAGTACTTTGACTGGAAACACCATATATTTT. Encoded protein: CASSTLTGNTIYF.